Each of the 14 T cell receptor beta chains below was sequenced from the same sample in a study of metastatic and nonmetastatic thyroid tumors. No treatment of any kind had been given to any patient before thyroid surgery. TCRdb re-called clones from the PCR reads using MiXCR. The profile shows 21,000 or so clones, about a quarter of them singletons. The sequenced material came from blood. These receptors were obtained from a female donor with papillary thyroid cancer or a benign thyroid nodule (not recorded which). Some clones in this sample may be carry-over from other donors' samples.

This clone occurred many times. The chain joins TRBV10-3 to TRBJ2-1; 10 bases match TRBD1. Germline trimming cut 3 bases from V and 2 bases from J; bases unmatched to any gene: 4. This CDR3 region has 16 residues. CDR1 and CDR2 (germline): ENHRY, SYGVKD. This CDR3 is CAISEPGQGTYNEQFF. The CDR3, as DNA: TGTGCCATCAGTGAACCGGGACAGGGGACCTACAATGAGCAGTTCTTC.

By share, this clone ranks as medium-sized. The chain couples TRBV29-1 to TRBJ2-7; D not resolved. The CDR3 is 16 amino acids. Trimming took 1 base from V and 6 from J, leaving 22 bases between them. Germline V lookup: CDR1 SQVTM, CDR2 ANQGSEA. The CDR3 here is CSVEVGVGQNIGEQYF. The CDR3 DNA is TGCAGCGTTGAAGTTGGAGTTGGGCAGAATATCGGCGAGCAGTACTTC.

This clone ranks as medium-sized (0.01 to 0.1%). The V gene is TRBV20-1, the J gene TRBJ2-7, with TRBD2 as a possible D gene (5 bases). Trimming took 3 bases from V and 2 from J, leaving 14 bases between them. Germline assignment: CDR1 DFQATT and CDR2 SNEGSKA (reference sequence). The CDR3 runs 14 residues. The CDR3 nucleotides read TGCAGTGCTAGCATGAGCGGAGGCACCTACGAGCAGTACTTC. Translated: CSASMSGGTYEQYF.

CDR3 region: CSAPGQPGMNTEAFF. The CDR3 DNA reads as TGCAGTGCTCCGGGACAGCCTGGTATGAACACTGAAGCTTTCTTT. The chain carries TRBV20-1 and TRBJ1-1; 7 nucleotides line up with TRBD1. In germline, CDR1 is DFQATT, CDR2 SNEGSKA (reference sequence). The J segment lost 0 bases and the V segment lost 5 bases, leaving 9 bases of the junction unmatched. There are 15 residues in the CDR3.

Ten or more counts support this clone. At the DNA level, this CDR3 is encoded by other sequences in the same sample as well. This chain joins TRBV18 and TRBJ2-2; the match to TRBD2 covers 9 bases. This CDR3 spans 17 amino acids. Germline values: CDR1 KGHSH, CDR2 LQKENI. V lost 6 bases to trimming and J lost 4 bases; unmatched junction nucleotides: 12. The CDR3 sequence is CASSLVVAGAPTGELFF. The CDR3 nucleotides read TGTGCCAGCTCCCTCGTGGTAGCGGGAGCGCCCACCGGGGAGCTGTTTTTT.

The V gene is TRBV3-1, the J gene TRBJ1-3; no firm D call. The CDR3 spans 13 residues. V lost 5 bases and J 1 base, leaving 6 bases between the germline ends. Per germline, CDR1 LGHDT and CDR2 YNNKEL (reference sequence). DNA for the CDR3: TGTGCCAGCAGCGCTTTATCTGGAAACACCATATATTTT. It is translated as CASSALSGNTIYF.

At least ten counts were recorded for this clone. The chain recombines TRBV5-6 with TRBJ2-7; possibly TRBD1 for D (5 bases). Per germline, CDR1 SGHDT and CDR2 YYEEEE. With 4 bases removed from V and 6 bases from J, the gap between germline ends came to 20 bases. This CDR3 comprises 15 residues. The CDR3: CASSGAALQESEQYF. Written as DNA, the CDR3 is TGTGCCAGCAGCGGGGCGGCTCTCCAGGAGTCCGAGCAGTACTTC.

Worth noting for this clone: Since no conserved phenylalanine or tryptophan closes the CDR3, a read error is the likely cause. The CDR3 DNA reads as TGTGCCAGCAGCCACCGCGCGGGAGTTGCGACAGATACGCAGTATGTT. Amino acids: CASSHRAGVATDTQYV. The chain couples TRBV6-2 or TRBV6-3 to TRBJ2-3; 7 nucleotides agree with TRBD2. The CDR3 has 16 amino acids. The germline gives CDR1 MNHEY, CDR2 SVGEGT. V lost 6 bases to trimming and J lost 3 bases; unmatched junction nucleotides: 12.

Concerning this clone: Germline is not matched at one junction end, which may reflect a read error. CDR3 in DNA: TGTGCCAGAAGTATAGGACCTGCGGGCGTGCAGTTCTTC. This translates into CARSIGPAGVQFF. The V call is TRBV19, the J call TRBJ2-7; a possible D gene is TRBD2 (5 bases). The J call could be wrong; TRBJ2-1 is a better fit for the DNA end. CDR1 is LNHDA and CDR2 is SQIVND in the germline V gene (reference sequence). The CDR3 covers 13 residues.

This clone was seen ten or more times. This chain connects TRBV6-1 to TRBJ2-7; no clear D gene. CDR3 length: 10 residues. Germline CDR1 reads MNHNS; CDR2 reads SASEGT. The V end was cut by 8 bases, the J end by 4 bases, with 6 bases between. The CDR3 DNA follows: TGTGCCAGCGGCCAGTACGAGCAGTACTTC. Amino acid sequence: CASGQYEQYF.

This clone appeared many times. A clone one base away is much larger, so this may be a read error. Distinct nucleotide sequences in the sample also encode this CDR3. The rearrangement links TRBV7-2 to TRBJ2-7; unclear D gene. Germline CDR1 SGHTA, CDR2 FQGNSA. The CDR3 consists of 14 residues. V was pared by 5 bases and J by 0 bases, with 11 bases between. In DNA form, the CDR3 reads TGTGCCAGCAGCAAGGCCTGGACCTCCTACGAGCAGTACTTC. Translated, it gives CASSKAWTSYEQYF.

This clone was recorded many times. This chain connects TRBV28 to TRBJ1-4; D is undetermined. The V gene lost 4 bases and the J gene lost 8 bases, with 14 bases spanning the gap. Germline V gene sequence: CDR1 MDHEN, CDR2 SYDVKM. The CDR3 is made up of 14 amino acids. The CDR3, as DNA: TGTGCCAGCAGTTCAGGCCTAGAAGGAGAAAAACTGTTTTTT. It specifies CASSSGLEGEKLFF.

This clone was seen only a few times. The CDR3 does not end in the conserved phenylalanine or tryptophan, so this is likely a read error. This sequence joins TRBV28 and TRBJ2-7, with a tentative D call TRBD2 (6 bases). Germline values: CDR1 MDHEN, CDR2 SYDVKM. Trimming left V 7 bases short and J 2 bases short, with 12 bases between. This CDR3 comprises 13 residues. CDR3 protein: CASIRRDPYEQYL. The CDR3 DNA follows: TGTGCCAGCATTCGGCGGGACCCCTACGAGCAGTACCTC.

As concerns this clone: A junction boundary mismatches the germline segment, possibly from a read error. The V and J genes are TRBV6-5 and TRBJ2-1; 8 positions agree with TRBD2. The CDR3 consists of 15 residues. CDR1 and CDR2 from the germline V gene are MNHEY and SVGAGI. As DNA, the CDR3 is TGTGCCAGCAGTGACTCTAGCGGGTGGTACAATGAGCAGTTCTTC. It codes for CASSDSSGWYNEQFF.